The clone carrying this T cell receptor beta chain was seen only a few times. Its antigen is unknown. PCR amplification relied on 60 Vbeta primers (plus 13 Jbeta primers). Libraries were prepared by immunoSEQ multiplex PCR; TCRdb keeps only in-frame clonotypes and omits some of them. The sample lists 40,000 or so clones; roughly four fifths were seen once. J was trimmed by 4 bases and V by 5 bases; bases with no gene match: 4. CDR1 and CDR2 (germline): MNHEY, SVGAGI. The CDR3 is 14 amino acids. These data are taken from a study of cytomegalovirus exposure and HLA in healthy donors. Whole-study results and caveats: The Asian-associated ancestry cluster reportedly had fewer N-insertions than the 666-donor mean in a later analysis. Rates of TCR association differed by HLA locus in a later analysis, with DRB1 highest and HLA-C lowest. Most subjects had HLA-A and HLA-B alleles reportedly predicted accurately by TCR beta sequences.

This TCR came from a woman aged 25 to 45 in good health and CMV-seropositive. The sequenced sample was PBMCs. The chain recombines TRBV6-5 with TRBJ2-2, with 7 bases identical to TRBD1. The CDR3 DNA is TGTGCCAGCAGTGAACAGGGGTCCACCGGGGAGCTGTTTTTT. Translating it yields CASSEQGSTGELFF.